Below, 28 T cell receptor beta chains from the same sample are listed, as sequenced in a study of blood T cell repertoires in COVID-19. Generated by immunoSEQ multiplex PCR, the TCRdb table keeps only in-frame clones and is missing some. The sample consists of over 35,000 clones, roughly 90% of them appearing once. Sequencing was done on a sample of peripheral blood. These receptors were taken from a man between 65 and 85 years old with active COVID-19.

The J gene is TRBJ2-1, the V gene TRBV7-9; TRBD2 matches at 13 bases. The CDR3 sequence is 14 residues long. Germline V gene sequence: CDR1 SEHNR, CDR2 FQNEAQ (reference sequence). With 5 bases clipped from V and 10 bases from J, the junction kept 5 bases outside the gene matches. The CDR3 here is CASSPGLAGLEQFF. CDR3 nucleotide sequence: TGTGCCAGCAGCCCGGGACTAGCGGGGCTAGAGCAGTTCTTC. The whole variable domain, remainder taken from reference TRBV7-9 and TRBJ2-1, is DTGVSQNPRHKITKRGQNVTFRCDPISEHNRLYWYRQTLGQGPEFLTYFQNEAQLEKSRLLSDRFSAERPKGSFSTLEIQRTEQGDSAMYLCASSPGLAGLEQFFGPGTRLTVL.

The chain joins TRBV11-2 to TRBJ1-1; D remains ambiguous. CDR3 length: 11 residues. CDR1 is SGHAT, CDR2 FQNNGV, per germline. V was cut by 4 bases and J by 7 bases, with 7 bases left in between. CDR3 loop: CASSYTVEAFF. In nucleotides, the CDR3 is TGTGCCAGCAGCTATACAGTTGAAGCTTTCTTT.

The chain combines TRBV6-2 or TRBV6-3 with TRBJ1-1; 7 bases fit TRBD1. This CDR3 spans 15 amino acids. Trimming took 5 bases from V and 1 from J; bases not matched to a gene: 7. CDR1 and CDR2 (germline): MNHEY, SVGEGT. In DNA, the CDR3 is TGTGCCAGCAGTGTCCGACAGGGACCGAACACTGAAGCTTTCTTT. The encoded protein is CASSVRQGPNTEAFF.

This clone came up once. The CDR3 spells CASSLQGDQPQHF. DNA of the CDR3: TGTGCCAGCAGCTTACAGGGGGATCAGCCCCAGCATTTT. The chain carries TRBV7-2 and TRBJ1-5; 7 bases map to TRBD1. The germline gives CDR1 SGHTA, CDR2 FQGNSA. J was trimmed by 5 bases and V by 2 bases; bases with no gene match: 0. This CDR3 contains 13 residues.

The chain joins TRBV6-5 to TRBJ2-2, with TRBD2 matching over 10 bases. The CDR3 runs 15 residues. Germline assignment: CDR1 MNHEY and CDR2 SVGAGI. Trimming removed 5 bases from V and 4 bases from J; junction bases left unmatched: 4. The CDR3: CASSSGRGRTGELFF. Here the CDR3 DNA reads TGTGCCAGCAGTAGCGGGAGGGGTCGCACCGGGGAGCTGTTTTTT.

The V call is TRBV30, the J call TRBJ1-6; D remains ambiguous. Germline V gene data show CDR1 as GTSNPN and CDR2 as SVGIG (reference sequence). V lost 5 bases, J lost 8 bases, and 16 bases lay in between. There are 14 residues in the CDR3. CDR3 in amino acids: CAWVPTRGHSPLHF. CDR3 sequence (DNA): TGTGCCTGGGTGCCGACTCGAGGGCATTCACCCCTCCACTTT. The variable domain in full, with the rest retrieved from reference TRBV30 and TRBJ1-6, is SQTIHQWPATLVQPVGSPLSLECTVEGTSNPNLYWYRQAAGRGLQLLFYSVGIGQISSEVPQNLSASRPQDRQFILSSKKLLLSDSGFYLCAWVPTRGHSPLHFGNGTRLTVT.

This chain links TRBV2 with TRBJ2-1; 14 bases match TRBD2. The CDR3 is made up of 19 amino acids. CDR1 is SNHLY and CDR2 is FYNNEI in the germline V gene. Germline trimming cut 8 bases from V and 0 bases from J; bases unmatched to any gene: 12. The CDR3 DNA is TGTGCCAGCGAACATCCGGGACTAGCGGGGGAGAGCTCCTACAATGAGCAGTTCTTC. It is translated as CASEHPGLAGESSYNEQFF.

The chain is built from TRBV4-3 and TRBJ2-4; D perhaps matches TRBD1 (6 bases). Trimming removed 0 bases from V and 6 bases from J, with 12 bases in between. The length of the CDR3 is 15 residues. Germline V gene lookup returns CDR1 LGHNA and CDR2 YSLEER. CDR3 DNA sequence: TGCGCCAGCAGCCAAGACGCCACAGGGTTAAACATTCAGTACTTC. It is translated as CASSQDATGLNIQYF.

The chain is built from TRBV5-6 and TRBJ1-2; D remains unclear. CDR1 SGHDT and CDR2 YYEEEE come from the germline V gene. V lost 4 bases to trimming and J lost 7 bases, with 17 bases between them. CDR3 size: 14 residues. CDR3 coding DNA: TGTGCCAGCAGCACTGATAACAGTCCCCCTGGCTACACCTTC. Translation gives CASSTDNSPPGYTF. Looking up the rest from reference TRBV5-6 and TRBJ1-2 gives the full variable domain: DAGVTQSPTHLIKTRGQQVTLRCSPKSGHDTVSWYQQALGQGPQFIFQYYEEEERQRGNFPDRFSGHQFPNYSSELNVNALLLGDSALYLCASSTDNSPPGYTFGSGTRLTVV.

The J gene is TRBJ2-7, the V gene TRBV11-1, with D unresolved. Germline values: CDR1 SGHAT, CDR2 FQDESV (reference sequence). This CDR3 spans 12 amino acids. The V end lost 5 bases, the J end lost 5 bases, and 10 bases lay between the germline ends. The CDR3 spells CASSPTMDEQYF. The CDR3 nucleotides read TGTGCCAGCAGCCCCACTATGGACGAGCAGTACTTC.

This chain uses TRBV4-3 with TRBJ2-7, with TRBD2 matching 10 bases. The V gene end was trimmed by 3 bases and the J gene end by 5 bases; junction bases not matched to a gene: 4. This CDR3 has 14 residues. Germline assignment: CDR1 LGHNA and CDR2 YSLEER. CDR3 in amino acids: CASSHGTSDDEQYF. The CDR3 DNA is TGCGCCAGCAGCCATGGGACTAGCGATGACGAGCAGTACTTC.

The chain uses TRBV28 and TRBJ1-2, with D perhaps matching TRBD1 (5 bases). Germline CDR1 is MDHEN and CDR2 is SYDVKM. V was cut by 0 bases and J by 4 bases, with 9 bases left in between. The CDR3 is made up of 14 amino acids. The CDR3 DNA reads TGTGCCAGCAGTTTATGGGGGCACGGCTATGGCTACACCTTC. Protein: CASSLWGHGYGYTF.

J is TRBJ2-7 and V is TRBV28, with a weak D call TRBD2 (6 bases). CDR1 is MDHEN and CDR2 is SYDVKM in the germline V gene. The CDR3 runs to 13 residues. Trimming pared 5 bases from V and 7 bases from J, leaving 15 bases between. CDR3 amino acids: CASSLSLAREQYF. The CDR3 bases are TGTGCCAGCAGTCTCAGTCTAGCGCGGGAGCAGTACTTC.

The chain is built from TRBV7-2 and TRBJ2-1, with D hard to call. Germline-derived CDR1 and CDR2 are SGHTA and FQGNSA. The V end lost 1 base, the J end lost 0 bases, and 4 bases lay between the germline ends. This CDR3 is 14 amino acids long. The CDR3 DNA follows: TGTGCCAGCAGCTTAGTTAGCTCCTACAATGAGCAGTTCTTC. It yields the protein CASSLVSSYNEQFF. Variable domain in full (rest from reference TRBV7-2 and TRBJ2-1): GAGVSQSPSNKVTEKGKDVELRCDPISGHTALYWYRQSLGQGLEFLIYFQGNSAPDKSGLPSDRFSAERTGGSVSTLTIQRTQQEDSAVYLCASSLVSSYNEQFFGPGTRLTVL.

V and J are TRBV11-2 and TRBJ2-7; 9 bases agree with TRBD2. The germline gives CDR1 SGHAT, CDR2 FQNNGV. The CDR3 has 13 residues. Germline trimming cut 6 bases from V and 2 bases from J; bases unmatched to any gene: 2. The DNA of the CDR3 is TGTGCCAGCAGACTAGCGGGTCCCTACGAGCAGTACTTC. Protein product: CASRLAGPYEQYF.

This sequence joins TRBV12-3 or TRBV12-4 and TRBJ2-3; D gene uncertain. Trimming removed 3 bases at V and 7 bases at J, with 8 bases between. The CDR3 loop spans 12 amino acids. The CDR3 loop is CASSFEAYTQYF. In nucleotides, the CDR3 is TGTGCCAGCAGTTTTGAGGCCTATACGCAGTATTTT.

V and J are TRBV6-5 and TRBJ2-7, with 9 bases identical to TRBD1. Germline lookup yields CDR1 MNHEY and CDR2 SVGAGI. The V and J ends lost 7 bases and 2 bases, in that order; junction bases with no gene match: 9. The CDR3 length is 15 residues. The CDR3 bases are TGTGCCAGCACCCCGACAGGGGGTAATACCTACGAGCAGTACTTC. Its protein is CASTPTGGNTYEQYF.

The genes are TRBV21-1 and TRBJ2-2; TRBD1, the table's D call, was not compared with the DNA. TRBV21-1 is given as a pseudogene. The CDR3 runs 15 residues. The CDR3 DNA follows: TGTGCCAGCAGCCGGGACAGGGGTCACACCGGGGAGCTGTTTTTT. It is translated as CASSRDRGHTGELFF.

The V call is TRBV5-4, the J call TRBJ2-3; no firm D call. The germline V and J ends were trimmed by 1 base and 5 bases, with 5 bases remaining between them. Germline V gene sequence: CDR1 SGHNT, CDR2 YYREEE (reference sequence). The CDR3 consists of 12 residues. Here the CDR3 DNA reads TGTGCCAGCAGCTTGCGGAGAGATACGCAGTATTTT. Encoded protein: CASSLRRDTQYF. The variable domain in full, completed from reference TRBV5-4 and TRBJ2-3, reads ETGVTQSPTHLIKTRGQQVTLRCSSQSGHNTVSWYQQALGQGPQFIFQYYREEENGRGNFPPRFSGLQFPNYSSELNVNALELDDSALYLCASSLRRDTQYFGPGTRLTVL.

This clone appeared a few times. The rearrangement joins TRBV11-2 to TRBJ1-6; D call uncertain. The CDR3 has 15 amino acids. From germline, CDR1 is SGHAT and CDR2 FQNNGV. V lost 1 base and J lost 9, with 13 bases in between. CDR3 DNA sequence: TGTGCCAGCAGCTTAGCCCCCAGCGTGGGTTCACCCCTCCACTTT. It encodes CASSLAPSVGSPLHF.

Only one count was recorded for this clone. V is TRBV27 and J is TRBJ2-1; 10 positions agree with TRBD2. The CDR3 is 17 residues long. V was pared by 6 bases and J by 0 bases, with 8 bases of the junction left unmatched. In germline, CDR1 is MNHEY, CDR2 SMNVEV (reference sequence). CDR3 nucleotides: TGTGCCAGCAGGCGAGGACTAGCGGACCTCTCCTACAATGAGCAGTTCTTC. It translates to CASRRGLADLSYNEQFF.

The chain couples TRBV7-2 to TRBJ2-5, with D perhaps matching TRBD1 (5 bases). Trimming pared 5 bases from V and 2 bases from J, leaving 18 bases between. The CDR3 has 16 residues. CDR1 SGHTA and CDR2 FQGNSA come from the germline V gene. In DNA, the CDR3 is TGTGCCAGCAGCGTTACAGGTACAAGAGGACAAGAGACCCAGTACTTC. Protein sequence: CASSVTGTRGQETQYF.

The rearrangement joins TRBV7-8 to TRBJ1-4; a possible D gene is TRBD1 (6 bases). The V and J ends lost 5 bases and 0 bases respectively, with 16 bases between them. This CDR3 spans 17 amino acids. Per germline, CDR1 SGHVS and CDR2 FQNEAQ. The CDR3 loop reads CASSLRQATSTNEKLFF. CDR3 bases: TGTGCCAGCAGCCTAAGACAGGCCACATCAACTAATGAAAAACTGTTTTTT.

This clone was picked up a small number of times. This CDR3 is CASSLGGDGETQYF. The CDR3 region has the DNA TGCGCCAGCAGCCTAGGGGGGGATGGAGAGACCCAGTACTTC. This chain connects TRBV4-3 to TRBJ2-5, with a weak D call TRBD2 (7 bases). The CDR3 spans 14 residues. Germline CDR1 LGHNA, CDR2 YSLEER. The germline V and J ends were trimmed by 4 bases and 4 bases, with 13 bases remaining between them.

On this clone: A read error may account for a junction end that differs from germline. The V gene is TRBV7-7, the J gene TRBJ2-1, with D maybe TRBD2 (7 bases). The CDR3 totals 15 residues. CDR1 is SSHAT and CDR2 is FNYEAQ in the germline V gene (reference sequence). CDR3 protein: CASSLGGGFYNEQFF. CDR3 DNA: TGTGCTAGCAGCTTAGGCGGGGGCTTCTACAATGAGCAGTTCTTC.

The chain is built from TRBV5-1 and TRBJ2-1; 8 bases are a match to TRBD1. The J segment lost 10 bases and the V segment lost 4 bases, leaving 10 bases of the junction unmatched. Germline-derived CDR1 and CDR2 are SGHRS and YFSETQ. The CDR3 totals 14 residues. The CDR3 sequence: CASSPGQGPQEQFF. DNA for the CDR3: TGCGCCAGCAGCCCCGGACAGGGCCCCCAGGAGCAGTTCTTC.

V usage is TRBV7-2 and J usage is TRBJ1-4; D may be TRBD1 (6 bases). Germline CDR1 and CDR2: SGHTA and FQGNSA. The ends were cut back, 0 bases at V and 4 bases at J, with 12 bases in the middle. The CDR3 sequence is 16 residues long. In nucleotides, the CDR3 is TGTGCCAGCAGCTTAGCCGGGACACGGAGTAATGAAAAACTGTTTTTT. The encoded protein is CASSLAGTRSNEKLFF.

The V gene is TRBV27, the J gene TRBJ2-1; 7 bases are a match to TRBD2. V was clipped by 5 bases and J by 0 bases; unmatched bases: 4. Per the germline V gene, CDR1 is MNHEY and CDR2 is SMNVEV (reference sequence). CDR3 size: 15 residues. The DNA for the CDR3 is TGTGCCAGCAGTCCAACTAGCGACTCCTACAATGAGCAGTTCTTC. Its translation: CASSPTSDSYNEQFF.